Sequencing of this TCR beta chain was carried out in a study of T-cell reconstitution after alpha-beta-depleted transplantation in children. This clonotype was detected a few times. TCRbeta library construction was performed incorporating unique molecular identifiers. TCRdb analysed the PCR reads with MiXCR anew, one entry per CDR3 protein. The sample records over 550,000 distinct CDR3 sequences, about 10% being singletons. This clonotype originated in a human donor who donated a stem cell graft to a child with acute myeloid leukemia. Source: PBMCs from the stem cell graft donor, taken from the stem cell graft.

The chain's CDR3 is CSVEGGSFYEQYF. As DNA, the CDR3 is TGCAGCGTTGAAGGCGGGAGCTTCTACGAGCAGTACTTC. This chain uses TRBV29-1 with TRBJ2-7, with TRBD2 matching over 7 bases. The trim removed 1 base at V and 3 bases at J, leaving 3 bases unmatched. This CDR3 region has 13 residues. The germline V gene encodes CDR1 SQVTM and CDR2 ANQGSEA.